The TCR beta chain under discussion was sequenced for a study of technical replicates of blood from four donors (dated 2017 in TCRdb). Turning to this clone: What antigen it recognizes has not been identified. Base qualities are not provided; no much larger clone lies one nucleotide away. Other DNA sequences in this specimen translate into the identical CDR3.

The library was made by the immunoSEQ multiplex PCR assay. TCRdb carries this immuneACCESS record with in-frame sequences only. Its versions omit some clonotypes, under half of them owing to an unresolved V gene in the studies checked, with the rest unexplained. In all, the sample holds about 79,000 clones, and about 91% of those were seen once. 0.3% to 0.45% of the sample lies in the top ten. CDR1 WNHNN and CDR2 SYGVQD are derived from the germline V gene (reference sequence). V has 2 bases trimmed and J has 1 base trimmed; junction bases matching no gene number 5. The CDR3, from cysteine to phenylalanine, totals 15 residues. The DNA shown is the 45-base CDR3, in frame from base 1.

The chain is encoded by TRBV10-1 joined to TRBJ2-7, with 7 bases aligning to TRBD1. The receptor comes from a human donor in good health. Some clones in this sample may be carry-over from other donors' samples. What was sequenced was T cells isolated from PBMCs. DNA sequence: TGCGCCAGCAGTGAGGGGGCAGGGGGATCCTACGAGCAGTACTTC. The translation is CASSEGAGGSYEQYF.